The rows below give T cell receptor beta chains drawn from one sample of a study of T cell responses to AZD1222 COVID-19 vaccine. Some clones are missing from TCRdb's copy, which holds only in-frame ones; the method was immunoSEQ multiplex PCR. This table holds tens of thousands of clones, approximately 82% found once. The sample here was peripheral blood, taken on day 0 of AZD1222 vaccination. These receptors came from an adult in good health. Each CDR3 is given with its conserved first and last residue. Some rows mark clone size as missing; the rest say once, few, many or name a class of expanded clone.

clone_size: .
cdr3_length: 15
v_call: TRBV7-2
cdr3_aa: CASSLGLAGDGEQFF

clone_size: .
cdr3_length: 14
v_call: TRBV6-5
cdr3_aa: CASSSTDSHSPLHF

clone_size: .
cdr3_length: 13
v_call: TRBV29-1
cdr3_aa: CSVASANTGELFF

clone_size: .
cdr3_length: 14
v_call: TRBV15
cdr3_aa: CATSRGGRNTEAFF

clone_size: .
cdr3_length: 14
v_call: TRBV19
cdr3_aa: CASSIYGGNYGYTF

clone_size: .
cdr3_length: 15
v_call: TRBV9
cdr3_aa: CASSARGLGTGELFF

clone_size: few
cdr3_length: 18
v_call: TRBV2
cdr3_aa: CASSILLPPTGEGTEAFF

clone_size: .
cdr3_length: 17
v_call: TRBV3-1/TRBV3-2
cdr3_aa: CASSHIGQGGRREKLFF

clone_size: medium-sized
cdr3_length: 16
v_call: TRBV4-1
cdr3_aa: CASSQEAGSSSETQYF

clone_size: .
cdr3_length: 17
v_call: TRBV14
cdr3_aa: CASSQEEGLAGGYEQFF

clone_size: .
cdr3_length: 14
v_call: TRBV7-9
cdr3_aa: CASSSRGQGNTIYF

clone_size: .
cdr3_length: 14
v_call: TRBV7-8
cdr3_aa: CASARTSGSDTQYF

clone_size: .
cdr3_length: 15
v_call: TRBV19
cdr3_aa: CASNPLGQPQNGYTF

clone_size: .
cdr3_length: 13
v_call: TRBV20-1
cdr3_aa: CSASAARGREAFF

clone_size: .
cdr3_length: 15
v_call: TRBV7-9
cdr3_aa: CASRPGTAYTGELFF

clone_size: once
cdr3_length: 17
v_call: TRBV19
cdr3_aa: CATTDRGPASSYNEQFF

clone_size: .
cdr3_length: 15
v_call: TRBV11-3
cdr3_aa: CASSLVSGMGTEAFF

clone_size: .
cdr3_length: 14
v_call: TRBV19
cdr3_aa: CASSLRQSNQPQHF

clone_size: .
cdr3_length: 15
v_call: TRBV2
cdr3_aa: CASRGPGTSGYEQYF

clone_size: .
cdr3_length: 14
v_call: TRBV7-2
cdr3_aa: CASSLGQRADTQYF